The 25 T cell receptor beta chains reported below all come from one sample, sequenced in a study of human T cells and chemical hapten exposure. Time point described: patch test 3, about 24 weeks after DPC sensitization. Specified treatment: therapeutic diphenylcyclopropenone sensitization with weekly scalp DPC. One entry per CDR3 protein, called by TCRdb with MiXCR from the RACE reads. This table has 190,000 or so distinct CDR3 sequences, more than 20% appearing once. Sequencing used whole blood, obtained in connection with sensitization to the hapten diphenylcyclopropenone (DPC). These receptors were obtained from a woman in her forties with alopecia areata. Some clones in this sample may be carry-over from other donors' samples.

Comment on this clonotype: A much larger clone lies a single base off, so this may be a read error. The J gene is TRBJ2-7, the V gene TRBV29-1, with D perhaps matching TRBD2 (6 bases). Per the germline V gene, CDR1 is SQVTM and CDR2 is ANQGSEA. This CDR3 spans 13 amino acids. DNA for the CDR3: TGCAGCGTAAGCGCGGGACCCACCTACAAGCAGTACTTC. Amino acids: CSVSAGPTYKQYF.

This clonotype was counted many times. V is TRBV7-2 and J is TRBJ1-6, with D possibly matching TRBD1 (5 bases). This CDR3 comprises 15 residues. Trimming pared 4 bases from V and 9 bases from J, leaving 16 bases between. Looked up from germline, CDR1 is SGHTA and CDR2 is FQGNSA. The chain's CDR3 is CASSSNQGASSPLHF. In DNA, the CDR3 is TGTGCCAGCAGCTCAAATCAGGGAGCCAGTTCACCCCTCCACTTT.

This clonotype was counted at least ten times. CDR3 sequence reads: CASSLATGANVLTF. CDR3 in DNA: TGTGCCAGCAGCTTAGCGACCGGGGCCAACGTCCTGACTTTC. The rearrangement uses TRBV7-2 and TRBJ2-6, with no clear D. The CDR3 has 14 residues. Germline CDR1 reads SGHTA; CDR2 reads FQGNSA. V was clipped by 0 bases and J by 4 bases, with 4 bases between them. Filled out from reference TRBV7-2 and TRBJ2-6, the complete variable domain reads GAGVSQSPSNKVTEKGKDVELRCDPISGHTALYWYRQSLGQGLEFLIYFQGNSAPDKSGLPSDRFSAERTGGSVSTLTIQRTQQEDSAVYLCASSLATGANVLTFGAGSRLTVL.

This clonotype appeared a few times. The CDR3 DNA sequence: TGCGCCAGCAGCCCGCGACAGGGGGCAGATACGCAGTATTTT. As protein: CASSPRQGADTQYF. The V and J genes are TRBV5-1 and TRBJ2-3, with 9 bases fitting TRBD1. This CDR3 region has 14 residues. The V and J ends lost 4 bases and 4 bases, in that order; junction bases with no gene match: 4. Per germline, CDR1 SGHRS and CDR2 YFSETQ.

This clonotype came up a few times. V and J are TRBV20-1 and TRBJ1-5, with 7 bases matching TRBD1. V shed 3 bases, J shed 0 bases, and the junction held 5 bases outside the gene matches. The CDR3 contains 15 residues. CDR1 and CDR2 from the germline V gene are DFQATT and SNEGSKA (reference sequence). The CDR3 sequence: CSARGQSNSNQPQHF. DNA for the CDR3: TGCAGTGCTAGGGGACAGAGTAATAGCAATCAGCCCCAGCATTTT.

V and J are TRBV6-2 or TRBV6-3 and TRBJ2-7, with TRBD2 identical over 12 bases. The CDR3 is 15 residues long. Germline trimming cut 2 bases from V and 7 bases from J; bases unmatched to any gene: 6. Looked up from germline, CDR1 is MNHEY and CDR2 is SVGEGT. The CDR3 bases are TGTGCCAGCAGTTACAGACTAGCGGGAGTGGGGGAGCAGTACTTC. It encodes CASSYRLAGVGEQYF.

CDR3 residues: CASSPYLNTEAFF. The CDR3 DNA reads TGCGCCAGCAGCCCCTACCTGAACACTGAAGCTTTCTTT. The chain combines TRBV5-1 with TRBJ1-1; D is unresolved. V was clipped by 4 bases and J by 0 bases, with 7 bases between them. Germline-derived CDR1 and CDR2 are SGHRS and YFSETQ. The CDR3 totals 13 residues.

This clonotype appeared a few times. The DNA of the CDR3 is TGTGCCAGCAGTTTTCCCACGGAGAACACTGAAGCTTTCTTT. The encoded protein is CASSFPTENTEAFF. The chain links TRBV6-2 or TRBV6-3 to TRBJ1-1; D gene uncertain. V was trimmed by 4 bases and J by 1 base, leaving 10 bases between them. The CDR3 covers 14 residues. In germline, CDR1 is MNHEY, CDR2 SVGEGT.

The CDR3 nucleotides are TGTGCCAGCAGCCTCCAACCCGGATTGGCCGAGCAGTACTTC. Translating gives CASSLQPGLAEQYF. This chain uses TRBV11-2 with TRBJ2-7; D is undetermined. CDR1 and CDR2 from the germline V gene are SGHAT and FQNNGV. Trimming stripped 5 bases from V and 6 bases from J, with 17 bases between. This CDR3 is built from 14 residues.

This clonotype occurred a few times. V and J are TRBV20-1 and TRBJ1-2; TRBD1 aligns across 7 bases. The trim removed 3 bases at V and 4 bases at J, leaving 8 bases unmatched. From germline, CDR1 is DFQATT and CDR2 SNEGSKA (reference sequence). The CDR3 sequence is 14 residues long. In nucleotides, the CDR3 is TGCAGTGCTAGGTATCCGGGACAGCGCTATGGCTACACCTTC. Translated, it gives CSARYPGQRYGYTF.

This clonotype has just a few counts. The chain carries TRBV5-6 and TRBJ2-1, with D unresolved. V lost 4 bases to trimming and J lost 0 bases, with 14 bases between them. Germline V gene data show CDR1 as SGHDT and CDR2 as YYEEEE. The CDR3 consists of 16 residues. This CDR3 is CASSPLGGRSYNEQFF. The CDR3 coding sequence is TGTGCCAGCAGCCCCTTGGGCGGACGCTCCTACAATGAGCAGTTCTTC. Filled out from reference TRBV5-6 and TRBJ2-1, the complete variable domain reads DAGVTQSPTHLIKTRGQQVTLRCSPKSGHDTVSWYQQALGQGPQFIFQYYEEEERQRGNFPDRFSGHQFPNYSSELNVNALLLGDSALYLCASSPLGGRSYNEQFFGPGTRLTVL.

This clonotype was detected a few times. The chain joins TRBV18 to TRBJ2-1, with a possible D match to TRBD1 (5 bases). The CDR3 spans 13 residues. The V gene lost 6 bases and the J gene lost 7 bases, with 13 bases spanning the gap. Germline CDR1 is KGHSH and CDR2 is LQKENI. As DNA, the CDR3 is TGTGCCAGCTCGGCCCAGGGTTGGAATGAGCAGTTCTTC. Residues: CASSAQGWNEQFF.

The chain recombines TRBV6-2 or TRBV6-3 with TRBJ1-5; D is possibly TRBD1 (5 bases). CDR3 length: 13 residues. Germline values: CDR1 MNHEY, CDR2 SVGEGT. Written as DNA, the CDR3 is TGTGGCACCCAGGGTGACGGCAATCAGCCCCAGCATTTT. It yields the protein CGTQGDGNQPQHF.

This clonotype was observed a handful of times. The CDR3 region is CSVGGLAGGRYNEQFF. The CDR3 DNA is TGCAGCGTTGGAGGACTAGCGGGAGGGCGGTACAATGAGCAGTTCTTC. V is TRBV29-1 and J is TRBJ2-1; 15 bases map to TRBD2. The germline CDR1 and CDR2 sequences are SQVTM and ANQGSEA. This CDR3 contains 16 residues. The junction had 5 bases not matched to a gene; V was cut back by 4 bases and J by 4 bases.

J is TRBJ2-7 and V is TRBV30; TRBD2 agrees at 15 bases. This CDR3 contains 16 residues. Germline V gives CDR1 GTSNPN, CDR2 SVGIG (reference sequence). V lost 4 bases, J lost 5 bases, and 9 bases stayed unmatched. The CDR3 DNA sequence: TGTGCCTGGACCCCCGGGACTAGCGGGAGGACCCACGAGCAGTACTTC. It encodes CAWTPGTSGRTHEQYF.

This clonotype was counted a few times. The chain uses TRBV4-1 and TRBJ1-5; D is undetermined. The CDR3 has 15 residues. Germline V lookup: CDR1 MGHRA, CDR2 YSYEKL. Trimming took 8 bases from V and 5 from J, leaving 19 bases between them. The CDR3 sequence: CASAMGGGLDQPQHF. The CDR3 DNA sequence: TGCGCCAGCGCGATGGGCGGTGGGCTCGATCAGCCCCAGCATTTT.

This clonotype has more than one count but fewer than ten. V is TRBV7-3 and J is TRBJ2-1; 8 positions agree with TRBD1. Germline CDR1 and CDR2: SGHTA and FQGTGA. This CDR3 is built from 14 residues. After removal of 5 bases from V and 1 base from J, the junction contained 1 base not matched to a gene. The CDR3 sequence: CASSRTGSYNEQFF. CDR3 DNA: TGTGCCAGCAGCCGGACAGGGTCCTACAATGAGCAGTTCTTC.

This clonotype was seen a few times. The chain employs TRBV12-3 or TRBV12-4 and TRBJ2-7; TRBD2 agrees at 8 bases. The CDR3 consists of 14 residues. The junction had 7 bases not matched to a gene; V was cut back by 4 bases and J by 5 bases. Written as DNA, the CDR3 is TGTGCCAGCAGTTCCCACCCCGGGGGGGACGAGCAGTACTTC. This translates into CASSSHPGGDEQYF.

This clonotype came up a few times. V and J are TRBV28 and TRBJ1-5; maybe TRBD1 (5 bases). The CDR3 loop spans 12 amino acids. Germline values: CDR1 MDHEN, CDR2 SYDVKM. V lost 3 bases, J lost 6 bases, and 6 bases lay in between. CDR3 nucleotides: TGTGCCAGCAGTTTGGGACCTCAGCCCCAGCATTTT. Protein product: CASSLGPQPQHF.

This clonotype was seen a handful of times. This chain connects TRBV10-3 to TRBJ2-2; no clear D. From germline, CDR1 is ENHRY and CDR2 SYGVKD. V was shortened by 6 bases and J by 1 base, with 3 bases between the two germline ends. The CDR3 is made up of 12 amino acids. CDR3 residues: CAIRGNTGELFF. CDR3 nucleotides: TGTGCCATCAGAGGGAACACCGGGGAGCTGTTTTTT.

This chain uses TRBV18 with TRBJ1-6; D gene unclear. The CDR3 length is 13 residues. V was clipped by 5 bases and J by 2 bases, with 4 bases between them. Germline lookup yields CDR1 KGHSH and CDR2 LQKENI. The CDR3 DNA sequence: TGTGCCAGCTCAGGAGCCTATAATTCACCCCTCCACTTT. Encoded protein: CASSGAYNSPLHF.

The chain links TRBV29-1 to TRBJ2-1, with 9 bases matching TRBD1. The V and J ends lost 5 bases and 12 bases, in that order; junction bases with no gene match: 17. The CDR3 spans 15 residues. Germline CDR1 reads SQVTM; CDR2 reads ANQGSEA. CDR3 protein: CSVKLTGGTALPQFF. As DNA, the CDR3 is TGCAGCGTTAAACTTACAGGGGGCACGGCCTTGCCGCAGTTCTTC.

The chain combines TRBV15 with TRBJ2-1; 8 nucleotides match TRBD1. The CDR3 is 14 residues long. V gave up 6 bases and J gave up 6 bases; unmatched junction bases: 7. Germline values: CDR1 LNHNV, CDR2 YYDKDF (reference sequence). The CDR3 spells CATRRTGTINEQFF. CDR3 in DNA: TGTGCCACCAGAAGGACAGGGACCATCAATGAGCAGTTCTTC. The whole variable domain, remainder taken from reference TRBV15 and TRBJ2-1, is DAMVIQNPRYQVTQFGKPVTLSCSQTLNHNVMYWYQQKSSQAPKLLFHYYDKDFNNEADTPDNFQSRRPNTSFCFLDIRSPGLGDTAMYLCATRRTGTINEQFFGPGTRLTVL.

This chain joins TRBV6-2 or TRBV6-3 and TRBJ2-3, with TRBD2 matching 10 bases. The ends lost 6 bases at V and 5 bases at J; junction bases unmatched: 11. Germline V gene data show CDR1 as MNHEY and CDR2 as SVGEGT. The CDR3 has 16 residues. CDR3 in amino acids: CASSLSPGLALDTQYF. CDR3 DNA sequence: TGTGCCAGCAGCCTCAGCCCGGGACTAGCGTTAGATACGCAGTATTTT.

This clonotype was recorded once. The chain couples TRBV5-5 to TRBJ2-2, with TRBD1 matching 9 bases. Germline V gene lookup returns CDR1 SGHKS and CDR2 YYEKEE (reference sequence). Losses at the gene ends were 3 bases for V and 3 bases for J; bases not matched to a gene: 6. This CDR3 comprises 16 residues. The CDR3 DNA reads as TGTGCCAGCAGCTCTGGGACAGGGATGGACACCGGGGAGCTGTTTTTT. This encodes CASSSGTGMDTGELFF.